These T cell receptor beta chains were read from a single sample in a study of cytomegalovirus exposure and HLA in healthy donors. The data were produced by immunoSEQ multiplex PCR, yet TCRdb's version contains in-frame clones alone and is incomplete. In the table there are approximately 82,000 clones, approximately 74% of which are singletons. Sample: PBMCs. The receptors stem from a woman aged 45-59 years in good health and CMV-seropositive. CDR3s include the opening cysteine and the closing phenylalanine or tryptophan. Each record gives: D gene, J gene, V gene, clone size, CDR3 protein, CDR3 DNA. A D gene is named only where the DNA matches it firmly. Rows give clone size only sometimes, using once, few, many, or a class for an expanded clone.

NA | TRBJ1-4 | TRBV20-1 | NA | CSAREALKLFF | TGCAGTGCTAGAGAAGCTCTAAAACTGTTTTTT
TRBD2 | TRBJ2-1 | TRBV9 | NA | CASSVEAGGPHNEQFF | TGTGCCAGCAGCGTAGAGGCGGGAGGGCCTCACAATGAGCAGTTCTTC
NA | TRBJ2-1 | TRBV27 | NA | CASSSYTPYNEQFF | TGTGCCAGCAGTTCCTATACCCCCTACAATGAGCAGTTCTTC
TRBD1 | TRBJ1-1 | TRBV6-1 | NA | CASSFGTGDTEAFF | TGTGCCAGCAGTTTTGGGACAGGGGACACTGAAGCTTTCTTT
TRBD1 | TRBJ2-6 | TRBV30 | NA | CASPTGLLAGANVLTF | TGTGCCTCTCCGACAGGGCTTCTCGCTGGGGCCAACGTCCTGACTTTC
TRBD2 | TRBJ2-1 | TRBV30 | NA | CAWERLAGGNEQFF | TGTGCCTGGGAAAGACTAGCGGGGGGGAATGAGCAGTTCTTC
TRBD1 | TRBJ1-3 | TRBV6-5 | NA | CASSSPGRGLGNTIYF | TGTGCCAGCAGTTCCCCCGGCAGGGGGCTTGGAAACACCATATATTTT
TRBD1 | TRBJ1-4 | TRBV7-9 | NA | CASSSWTGHNEKLFF | TGTGCCAGCAGCTCCTGGACAGGCCACAATGAAAAACTGTTTTTT
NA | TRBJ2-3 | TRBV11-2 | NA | CASSLARTQYF | TGTGCCAGCAGCTTAGCTCGTACGCAGTATTTT
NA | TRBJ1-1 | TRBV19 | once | CASSNLLGGEAFF | TGTGCCAGTAGTAACTTGCTCGGCGGTGAAGCTTTCTTT
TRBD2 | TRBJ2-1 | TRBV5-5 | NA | CASSPVVTSGSNEQFF | TGTGCCAGCAGCCCGGTCGTGACTAGCGGGAGCAATGAGCAGTTCTTC
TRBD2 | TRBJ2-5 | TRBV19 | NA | CASSIGGRGETQYF | TGTGCCAGTAGTATCGGGGGGAGGGGAGAGACCCAGTACTTC
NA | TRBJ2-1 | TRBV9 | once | CASSVLDGGEQFF | TGTGCCAGCAGCGTTTTGGATGGAGGTGAGCAGTTCTTC
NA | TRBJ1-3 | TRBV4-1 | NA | CASSQDYAGAGNTIYF | TGCGCCAGCAGCCAAGATTACGCGGGGGCTGGAAACACCATATATTTT
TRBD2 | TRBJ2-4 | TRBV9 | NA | CASSVAGGAKNIQYF | TGTGCCAGCAGCGTAGCGGGAGGAGCCAAAAACATTCAGTACTTC
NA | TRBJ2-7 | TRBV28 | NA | CASSTSGSWSYEQYF | NA
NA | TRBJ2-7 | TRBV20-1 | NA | CSAINYEQYF | TGCAGTGCTATAAACTACGAGCAGTACTTC
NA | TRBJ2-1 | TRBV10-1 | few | CASSASVGEQFF | TGCGCCAGCAGTGCTAGCGTAGGTGAGCAGTTCTTC
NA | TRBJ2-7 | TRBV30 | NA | CAWSVGDLVYEQYF | TGTGCCTGGAGTGTCGGTGACTTAGTCTACGAGCAGTACTTC
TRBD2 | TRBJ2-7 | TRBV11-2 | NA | CASSFPGLAGYEQYF | TGTGCCAGCAGCTTTCCCGGACTAGCTGGCTACGAGCAGTACTTC
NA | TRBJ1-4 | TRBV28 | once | CASSLRGFNEKLFF | TGTGCCAGCAGTTTAAGGGGATTTAATGAAAAACTGTTTTTT
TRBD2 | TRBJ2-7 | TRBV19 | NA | CASSIDRLAGAYEQYF | TGTGCCAGTAGTATAGATCGACTAGCGGGAGCCTACGAGCAGTACTTC
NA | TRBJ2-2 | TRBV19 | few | CAIQGYTGELFF | TGTGCCATCCAGGGGTACACCGGGGAGCTGTTTTTT
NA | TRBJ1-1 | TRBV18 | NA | CASSRGGPEAFF | TGTGCCAGCTCACGCGGGGGGCCTGAAGCTTTCTTT
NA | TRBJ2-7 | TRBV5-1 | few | CASSLAGGDEQYF | TGCGCCAGCAGCTTGGCAGGAGGGGACGAGCAGTACTTC
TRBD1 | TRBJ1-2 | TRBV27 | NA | CASSGTLGGHGYTF | TGTGCCAGCAGTGGTACTCTAGGGGGCCATGGCTACACCTTC
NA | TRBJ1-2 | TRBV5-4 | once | CASSLGGSSNYGYTF | TGTGCCAGCAGCTTGGGGGGCAGTAGTAACTATGGCTACACCTTC
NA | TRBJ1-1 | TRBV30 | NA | CAWSLSQGYTEAFF | TGTGCCTGGAGTCTCTCCCAGGGTTACACTGAAGCTTTCTTT
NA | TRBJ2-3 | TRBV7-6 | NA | CASSFRGSTDTQYF | TGTGCCAGCAGCTTCAGGGGAAGCACAGATACGCAGTATTTT
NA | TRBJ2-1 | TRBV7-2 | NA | CASSLKPGGAWEQFF | TGTGCCAGCAGCTTAAAACCGGGTGGGGCTTGGGAGCAGTTCTTC
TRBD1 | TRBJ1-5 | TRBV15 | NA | CATSTRTGGTNQPQHF | TGTGCCACCAGCACCCGGACAGGGGGGACCAATCAGCCCCAGCATTTT
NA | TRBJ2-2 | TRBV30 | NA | CAWSFMNTGELFF | TGTGCCTGGAGTTTCATGAACACCGGGGAGCTGTTTTTT
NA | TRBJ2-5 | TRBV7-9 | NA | CASSFGSMETQYF | TGTGCCAGCAGCTTCGGGAGTATGGAGACCCAGTACTTC
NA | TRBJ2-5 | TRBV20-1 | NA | CSGYFQETQYF | TGCAGTGGTTACTTCCAAGAGACCCAGTACTTC
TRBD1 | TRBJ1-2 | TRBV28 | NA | CASSLGTGGNYGYTF | TGTGCCAGCAGTTTGGGGACAGGGGGTAACTATGGCTACACCTTC
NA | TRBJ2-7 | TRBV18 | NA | CASSPPATYEQYF | TGTGCCAGCTCACCACCAGCCACCTACGAGCAGTACTTC
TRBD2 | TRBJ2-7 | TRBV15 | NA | CATSRATTSSGEQYF | TGTGCCACCAGCAGAGCCACGACTAGCTCGGGCGAGCAGTACTTC
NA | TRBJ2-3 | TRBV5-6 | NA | CAPLRLHTDTQYF | TGTGCCCCCTTGAGACTTCACACAGATACGCAGTATTTT
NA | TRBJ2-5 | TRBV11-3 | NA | CASSLGTSLPRETQYF | TGTGCCAGCAGCTTGGGGACATCACTCCCAAGAGAGACCCAGTACTTC
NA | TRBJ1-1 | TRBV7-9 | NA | CASSTVSNTEAFF | TGTGCCAGCAGCACTGTCTCGAACACTGAAGCTTTCTTT
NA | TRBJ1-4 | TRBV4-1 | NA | CASSQGGRRGEKLFF | TGCGCCAGCAGCCAAGGGGGTCGCAGGGGTGAAAAACTGTTTTTT
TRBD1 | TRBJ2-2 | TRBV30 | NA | CAWSRQGAGELFF | TGTGCCTGGAGTCGACAGGGGGCCGGGGAGCTGTTTTTT